These 24 T cell receptor beta chains share one sample of origin, sequenced in a study of regulatory T cells in long-lasting Graves disease. As for time point: persistent/refractory GD, antithyroid drugs over 5 years with positive TRAb. The TCR library was made from RNA that had been extracted from PBMCs in TRIzol. In building TCR beta libraries, iRepertoire HTBI primers were used together with Arm-PCR of CDR3 regions. From the multiplex PCR reads, TCRdb called clonotypes with MiXCR, one entry per CDR3 protein. This sample carries about 430,000 distinct CDR3 sequences, around 23% of them seen once, and the ten largest clones take 13% to 15%. The sequencing used peripheral blood mononuclear cells (PBMCs), collected when the disease was refractory, from a patient treated with antithyroid drugs. These receptors originate from a female donor with Graves disease.

This clonotype was seen repeatedly, ten times or more. The chain is built from TRBV28 and TRBJ1-6, with a possible D match to TRBD1 (5 bases). V was cut by 3 bases and J by 8 bases, with 17 bases left in between. The CDR3 totals 16 residues. Germline values: CDR1 MDHEN, CDR2 SYDVKM. As DNA, the CDR3 is TGTGCCAGCAGTTTGTGGGGGGTGGGTACGGATTCACCCCTCCACTTT. It translates to CASSLWGVGTDSPLHF.

There are many counts of this clonotype. V is TRBV15 and J is TRBJ2-5; a possible D gene is TRBD1 (7 bases). V was shortened by 8 bases and J by 5 bases, with 15 bases between the two germline ends. This CDR3 has 13 residues. Looked up from germline, CDR1 is LNHNV and CDR2 is YYDKDF (reference sequence). The CDR3 nucleotides are TGTGCCACCCGGACAGGCGGGGCGGAGACCCAGTACTTC. Amino acid sequence: CATRTGGAETQYF.

Remarks on this clonotype: At one end, the junction sequence differs from germline, possibly due to a read error. This sequence joins TRBV7-9 and TRBJ2-2; no definite D call. This CDR3 is built from 15 residues. Germline V lookup: CDR1 SEHNR, CDR2 FQNEAQ (reference sequence). The CDR3 loop reads CTSSFLTDNTGELFF. CDR3 coding DNA: TGTACCAGCAGCTTCCTGACCGATAACACCGGGGAGCTGTTTTTT.

The V gene is TRBV6-2 or TRBV6-3, the J gene TRBJ2-3, with TRBD1 as a possible D gene (5 bases). V was pared by 0 bases and J by 1 base, with 8 bases between. The germline gives CDR1 MNHEY, CDR2 SVGEGT. The CDR3 sequence is 15 residues long. This chain's CDR3 is CASSYSWGGTDTQYF. The CDR3 bases are TGTGCCAGCAGTTACTCTTGGGGCGGCACAGATACGCAGTATTTT.

This clonotype was observed a few times. CDR3 DNA sequence: TGTGCCTGGAGTTCGGGACAGAACTATGGCTACACCTTC. This sequence encodes CAWSSGQNYGYTF. The chain is built from TRBV30 and TRBJ1-2; 7 bases line up with TRBD1. CDR1 and CDR2 from the germline V gene are GTSNPN and SVGIG (reference sequence). The CDR3 has 13 amino acids. V lost 2 bases to trimming and J lost 2 bases; unmatched junction nucleotides: 2. The variable domain in full, with the rest retrieved from reference TRBV30 and TRBJ1-2, is SQTIHQWPATLVQPVGSPLSLECTVEGTSNPNLYWYRQAAGRGLQLLFYSVGIGQISSEVPQNLSASRPQDRQFILSSKKLLLSDSGFYLCAWSSGQNYGYTFGSGTRLTVV.

This clonotype was recorded at least ten times. V and J are TRBV19 and TRBJ2-5, with D perhaps being TRBD1 or TRBD2 (5 bases each). CDR3 length: 16 amino acids. The germline CDR1 and CDR2 sequences are LNHDA and SQIVND (reference sequence). Trimming removed 4 bases from V and 0 bases from J, with 15 bases in between. The CDR3 DNA follows: TGTGCCAGTAGTACGCGTCTGAGGGGCAACCAAGAGACCCAGTACTTC. Its translation is CASSTRLRGNQETQYF.

This clonotype was picked up many times. The V call is TRBV6-1, the J call TRBJ2-3; 9 nucleotides agree with TRBD2. J was trimmed by 2 bases and V by 4 bases; bases with no gene match: 7. This CDR3 has 16 residues. Per germline, CDR1 MNHNS and CDR2 SASEGT. Here the CDR3 reads CASSVAGGPVTDTQYF. DNA of the CDR3: TGTGCCAGCAGTGTTGCGGGAGGGCCGGTCACAGATACGCAGTATTTT.

The rearrangement links TRBV9 to TRBJ2-7, with no clear D. V shed 0 bases and J shed 5 bases, with 15 bases lying between them. The length of the CDR3 is 15 residues. Germline loops: CDR1 SGDLS, CDR2 YYNGEE. The CDR3 nucleotides are TGTGCCAGCAGCGTAGGGAATAGCCGGCACAACGAGCAGTACTTC. This translates into CASSVGNSRHNEQYF. The whole variable domain, remainder taken from reference TRBV9 and TRBJ2-7, is DSGVTQTPKHLITATGQRVTLRCSPRSGDLSVYWYQQSLDQGLQFLIQYYNGEERAKGNILERFSAQQFPDLHSELNLSSLELGDSALYFCASSVGNSRHNEQYFGPGTRLTVT.

In this sample, this clonotype turned up many times. The rearrangement uses TRBV12-3 or TRBV12-4 and TRBJ2-7, with 8 bases identical to TRBD1. The length of the CDR3 is 14 residues. V lost 3 bases and J lost 7; bases outside the gene matches: 8. CDR3 nucleotides: TGTGCCAGCAGTTTTTCCGGGACAGGTGGGGAGCAGTACTTC. This sequence encodes CASSFSGTGGEQYF.

A remark on this clonotype: A much larger clone is a single base away; this may be a read error. A read error is likely, as this CDR3 ends without the conserved phenylalanine or tryptophan. The genes are TRBV27 and TRBJ1-5, with D possibly matching TRBD1 (5 bases). The CDR3 is 14 residues long. Germline values: CDR1 MNHEY, CDR2 SMNVEV (reference sequence). Trimming shortened V by 3 bases and J by 6 bases, and 12 bases separated the two germline ends. The CDR3 sequence is CASSFQGIGQPQHL. CDR3 nucleotides: TGTGCCAGCAGTTTCCAGGGTATAGGTCAGCCCCAGCATCTT.

The CDR3 is CASSEGQGFIEQYF. In DNA, the CDR3 is TGTGCCAGCAGCGAGGGACAGGGTTTCATCGAGCAGTACTTC. V usage is TRBV7-9 and J usage is TRBJ2-7; 9 bases map to TRBD1. From germline, CDR1 is SEHNR and CDR2 FQNEAQ (reference sequence). The CDR3 sequence is 14 residues long. V was clipped by 5 bases and J by 6 bases; unmatched bases: 8.

This clonotype has a count of ten or more. The chain recombines TRBV20-1 with TRBJ2-4; no clear D gene. Germline V CDR1 and CDR2: DFQATT, SNEGSKA (reference sequence). The V gene lost 6 bases and the J gene lost 10 bases, with 10 bases spanning the gap. The CDR3 has 10 residues. CDR3 protein: CSAADGIQYF. Written as DNA, the CDR3 is TGCAGTGCGGCCGACGGGATTCAGTACTTC.

This clonotype was counted many times. CDR3 DNA sequence: TGTGCCAGCAGCCCTAGAGGGGGGGCTTCGGGCACTGAAGCTTTCTTT. It specifies CASSPRGGASGTEAFF. The chain recombines TRBV9 with TRBJ1-1; maybe TRBD1 (6 bases). The CDR3 totals 16 residues. V was trimmed by 4 bases and J by 4 bases, leaving 20 bases between them. Germline assignment: CDR1 SGDLS and CDR2 YYNGEE.

Ten or more counts support this clonotype. CDR3 amino acids: CASRRLAGEVLDEQYF. The CDR3, as DNA: TGTGCCAGCAGGAGACTAGCGGGAGAAGTATTGGACGAGCAGTACTTC. This chain connects TRBV6-4 to TRBJ2-7; 12 nucleotides line up with TRBD2. Germline V gives CDR1 MRHNA, CDR2 SNTAGT. With 6 bases clipped from V and 5 bases from J, the junction kept 11 bases outside the gene matches. CDR3 length: 16 residues.

In this sample, this clonotype turned up many times. This sequence joins TRBV27 and TRBJ1-1; weak D call: TRBD1 (6 bases). The CDR3 runs to 14 residues. Germline CDR1 is MNHEY and CDR2 is SMNVEV (reference sequence). V was shortened by 3 bases and J by 1 base, with 9 bases between the two germline ends. The CDR3 nucleotides are TGTGCCAGCAGTTTCATGGGGGCGAACACTGAAGCTTTCTTT. Amino acid sequence: CASSFMGANTEAFF.

CDR3 in DNA: TGCGCCAGCAGCACGGCGGGAGGTTTGAACGAGCAGTACTTC. It codes for CASSTAGGLNEQYF. The chain links TRBV5-1 to TRBJ2-7, with 8 bases fitting TRBD2. V shed 4 bases and J 5 bases; nucleotides not matched to a gene: 8. This CDR3 has 14 amino acids. CDR1 SGHRS and CDR2 YFSETQ come from the germline V gene.

This clonotype was seen at least ten times. The chain uses TRBV5-1 and TRBJ2-2; possibly TRBD2 for D (6 bases). The CDR3 totals 16 residues. With 2 bases removed from V and 0 bases from J, the gap between germline ends came to 11 bases. Germline CDR1 reads SGHRS; CDR2 reads YFSETQ. CDR3 in DNA: TGCGCCAGCAGCTTCGGGGACTCCCCGAACACCGGGGAGCTGTTTTTT. As protein: CASSFGDSPNTGELFF. Full variable domain (remainder filled in from reference TRBV5-1 and TRBJ2-2): KAGVTQTPRYLIKTRGQQVTLSCSPISGHRSVSWYQQTPGQGLQFLFEYFSETQRNKGNFPGRFSGRQFSNSRSEMNVSTLELGDSALYLCASSFGDSPNTGELFFGEGSRLTVL.

This clonotype was counted many times. The V gene is TRBV28, the J gene TRBJ2-5; 7 nucleotides align to TRBD1. Germline V gives CDR1 MDHEN, CDR2 SYDVKM. The CDR3 runs 15 residues. Unmatched junction bases numbered 7, after V lost 2 bases and J lost 4 bases. Written as DNA, the CDR3 is TGTGCCAGCAGTTTAGAATCAGGGGGTCGAGAGACCCAGTACTTC. Protein: CASSLESGGRETQYF.

This clonotype was seen at least ten times. V gene TRBV6-2 or TRBV6-3 combines with J gene TRBJ2-2, with 8 nucleotides matching TRBD1. CDR1 MNHEY and CDR2 SVGEGT come from the germline V gene. Unmatched junction bases numbered 1, after V lost 4 bases and J lost 0 bases. The CDR3 is 15 amino acids. The CDR3 nucleotides read TGTGCCAGCAGTTTACAGGGGGCGAACACCGGGGAGCTGTTTTTT. This encodes CASSLQGANTGELFF.

This clonotype has a handful of counts. CDR3: CSAAQGDTEAFF. Written as DNA, the CDR3 is TGCAGTGCCGCTCAGGGGGACACTGAAGCTTTCTTT. V usage is TRBV20-1 and J usage is TRBJ1-1; the match to TRBD1 covers 7 bases. CDR1 is DFQATT and CDR2 is SNEGSKA in the germline V gene (reference sequence). The CDR3 sequence is 12 residues long. The junction had 4 bases not matched to a gene; V was cut back by 6 bases and J by 3 bases.

This clonotype was seen ten or more times. V gene TRBV11-2 combines with J gene TRBJ1-1, with 9 bases lining up with TRBD1. Trimming cost V 6 bases and J 5 bases; bases outside gene matches: 16. Germline V CDR1 and CDR2: SGHAT, FQNNGV. This CDR3 is built from 17 residues. CDR3 in amino acids: CASSIQAGTGMGTEAFF. The DNA for the CDR3 is TGTGCCAGCAGTATCCAGGCCGGGACAGGGATGGGGACTGAAGCTTTCTTT.

This clonotype has only a few counts. The chain links TRBV9 to TRBJ2-5; 7 bases map to TRBD2. The ends lost 0 bases at V and 3 bases at J; junction bases unmatched: 2. Germline CDR1 and CDR2: SGDLS and YYNGEE. CDR3 length equals 14 residues. CDR3 coding DNA: TGTGCCAGCAGCGTAGAGGGAGGGAAAGAGACCCAGTACTTC. It specifies CASSVEGGKETQYF.

Here the CDR3 DNA reads TGTGCCAGCAGCGGGGGATCATTCTCTGGGGCCAACGTCCTGACTTTC. Amino acids: CASSGGSFSGANVLTF. The V and J genes are TRBV9 and TRBJ2-6; D is undetermined. CDR1 and CDR2 from the germline V gene are SGDLS and YYNGEE. The CDR3 totals 16 residues. V was clipped by 3 bases and J by 0 bases, with 10 bases between them. Full variable domain (remainder filled in from reference TRBV9 and TRBJ2-6): DSGVTQTPKHLITATGQRVTLRCSPRSGDLSVYWYQQSLDQGLQFLIQYYNGEERAKGNILERFSAQQFPDLHSELNLSSLELGDSALYFCASSGGSFSGANVLTFGAGSRLTVL.

The chain is built from TRBV20-1 and TRBJ2-1, with 8 bases that match TRBD2. Germline assignment: CDR1 DFQATT and CDR2 SNEGSKA (reference sequence). The CDR3 has 12 residues. J was trimmed by 6 bases and V by 7 bases; bases with no gene match: 5. The CDR3 DNA reads TGCAGTGTGGGCGGGAGGTTCAATGAGCAGTTCTTC. Its protein is CSVGGRFNEQFF.